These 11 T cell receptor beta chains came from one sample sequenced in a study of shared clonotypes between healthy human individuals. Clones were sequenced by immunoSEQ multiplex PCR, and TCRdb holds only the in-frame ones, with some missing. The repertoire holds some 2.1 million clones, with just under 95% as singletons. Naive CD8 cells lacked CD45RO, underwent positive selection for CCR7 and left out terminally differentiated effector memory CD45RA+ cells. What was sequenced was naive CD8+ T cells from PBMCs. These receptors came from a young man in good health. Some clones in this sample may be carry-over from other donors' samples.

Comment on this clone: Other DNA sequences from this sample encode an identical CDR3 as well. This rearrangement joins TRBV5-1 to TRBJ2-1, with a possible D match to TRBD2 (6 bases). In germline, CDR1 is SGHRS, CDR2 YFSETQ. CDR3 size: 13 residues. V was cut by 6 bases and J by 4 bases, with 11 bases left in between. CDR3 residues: CASIPEGYNEQFF. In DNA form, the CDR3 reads TGCGCCAGCATCCCGGAGGGATACAATGAGCAGTTCTTC.

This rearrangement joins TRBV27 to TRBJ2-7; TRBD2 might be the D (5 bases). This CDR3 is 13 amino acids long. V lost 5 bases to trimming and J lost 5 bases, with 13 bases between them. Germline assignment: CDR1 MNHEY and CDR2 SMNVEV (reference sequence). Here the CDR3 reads CASSQDWAHEQYF. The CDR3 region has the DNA TGTGCCAGCAGTCAGGACTGGGCCCACGAGCAGTACTTC.

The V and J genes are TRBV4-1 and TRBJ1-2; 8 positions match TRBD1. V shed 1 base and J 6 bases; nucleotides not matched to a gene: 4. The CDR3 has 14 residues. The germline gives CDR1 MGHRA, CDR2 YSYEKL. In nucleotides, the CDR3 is TGCGCCAGCAGCCAAGCCCAGGGGGCGGATGGCTACACCTTC. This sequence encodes CASSQAQGADGYTF.

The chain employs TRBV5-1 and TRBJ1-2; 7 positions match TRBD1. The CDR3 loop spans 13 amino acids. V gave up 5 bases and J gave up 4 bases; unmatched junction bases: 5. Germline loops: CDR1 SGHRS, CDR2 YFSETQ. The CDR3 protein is CASRQDRAYGYTF. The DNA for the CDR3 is TGCGCCAGCAGACAAGACAGGGCCTATGGCTACACCTTC.

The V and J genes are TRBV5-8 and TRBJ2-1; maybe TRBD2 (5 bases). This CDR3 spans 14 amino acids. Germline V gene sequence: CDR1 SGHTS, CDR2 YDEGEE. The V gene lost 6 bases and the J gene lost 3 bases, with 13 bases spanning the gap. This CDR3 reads CASTHGGLYNEQFF. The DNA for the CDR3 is TGTGCCAGCACCCATGGCGGGCTCTACAATGAGCAGTTCTTC.

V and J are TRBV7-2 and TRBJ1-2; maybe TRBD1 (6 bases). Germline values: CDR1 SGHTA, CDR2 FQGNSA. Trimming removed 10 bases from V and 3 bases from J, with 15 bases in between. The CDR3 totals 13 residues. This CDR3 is CATEYREYYGYTF. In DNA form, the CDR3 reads TGTGCCACAGAATACAGGGAATACTATGGCTACACCTTC.

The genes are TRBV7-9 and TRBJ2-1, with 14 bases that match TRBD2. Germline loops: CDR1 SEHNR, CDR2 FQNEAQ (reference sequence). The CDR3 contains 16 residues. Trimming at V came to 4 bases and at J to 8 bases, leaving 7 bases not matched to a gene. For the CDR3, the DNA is TGTGCCAGCAGCTGGGGACTAGCGGGAGTAGGGGATGAGCAGTTCTTC. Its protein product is CASSWGLAGVGDEQFF.

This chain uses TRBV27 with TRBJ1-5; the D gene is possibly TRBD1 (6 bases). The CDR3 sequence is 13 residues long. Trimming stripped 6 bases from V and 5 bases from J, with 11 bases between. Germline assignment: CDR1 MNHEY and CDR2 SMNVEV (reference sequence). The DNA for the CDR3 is TGTGCCAGCAGGGACAGTTACTATCAGCCCCAGCATTTT. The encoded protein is CASRDSYYQPQHF.

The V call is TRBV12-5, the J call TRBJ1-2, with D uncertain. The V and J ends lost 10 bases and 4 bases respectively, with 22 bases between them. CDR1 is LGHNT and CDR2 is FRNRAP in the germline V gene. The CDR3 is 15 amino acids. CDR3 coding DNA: TGTGCTACCTCGAAGGACGGAGTTATCGGCTATGGCTACACCTTC. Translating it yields CATSKDGVIGYGYTF.

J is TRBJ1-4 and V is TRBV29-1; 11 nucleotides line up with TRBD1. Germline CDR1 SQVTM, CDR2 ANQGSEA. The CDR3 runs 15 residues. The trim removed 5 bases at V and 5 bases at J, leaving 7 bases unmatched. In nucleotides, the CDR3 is TGCAGCGTTCGGGACAGGGGGGCCCCCAATGAAAAACTGTTTTTT. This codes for CSVRDRGAPNEKLFF.

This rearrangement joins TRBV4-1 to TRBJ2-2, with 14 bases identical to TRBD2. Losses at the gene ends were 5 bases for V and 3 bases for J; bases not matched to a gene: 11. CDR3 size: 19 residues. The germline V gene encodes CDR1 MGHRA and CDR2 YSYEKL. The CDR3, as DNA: TGCGCCAGCAGCTTCGGACTAGCGGGAGGTCTGGCGCACACCGGGGAGCTGTTTTTT. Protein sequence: CASSFGLAGGLAHTGELFF.